Below are 22 T cell receptor beta chains sequenced from a single sample in a study of cytomegalovirus exposure and HLA in healthy donors. The PCR made use of 60 Vbeta and 13 Jbeta primers. The table came from immunoSEQ multiplex PCR; TCRdb's copy has only in-frame clones and leaves some out. The repertoire holds 110,000 to 150,000 clones, with approximately 9% as singletons. Input material: PBMCs. These TCRs come from a male donor in good health and CMV-seronegative.

The rearrangement links TRBV4-1 to TRBJ2-7, with D possibly TRBD1 on 6 matching bases. The CDR3 runs to 15 residues. CDR1 is MGHRA, CDR2 YSYEKL, per germline. Between the trimmed V and J ends, which lost 2 bases and 3 bases, there was a span of 14 bases. CDR3 amino acids: CASSQTTGTVYEQYF. In nucleotides, the CDR3 is TGCGCCAGCAGCCAAACGACAGGAACCGTCTACGAGCAGTACTTC.

The V call is TRBV10-1, the J call TRBJ2-5; TRBD2 matches 10 bases. Germline V gene sequence: CDR1 WNHNN, CDR2 SYGVQD (reference sequence). J gave up 4 bases and V 4 bases, and 18 bases lay outside the gene matches. The CDR3 extends over 19 amino acids. Here the CDR3 DNA reads TGCGCCAGCAGTGGCTCCTCGGGGCCCCCGACTAGCGGGCGAGAGACCCAGTACTTC. This sequence encodes CASSGSSGPPTSGRETQYF.

The chain couples TRBV7-9 to TRBJ2-5; D gene unclear. The better agreement between TRBJ2-7 and the DNA end casts doubt on the J call. CDR3 length: 14 residues. CDR1 SEHNR and CDR2 FQNEAQ come from the germline V gene (reference sequence). The chain's CDR3 is CASSLVVSSYEQYF. CDR3 nucleotides: TGTGCCAGCAGCCTGGTAGTAAGCTCCTACGAGCAGTACTTC.

This clone was seen only a few times. The chain couples TRBV4-1 to TRBJ2-1; TRBD1 might be the D (6 bases). This CDR3 is built from 13 residues. Germline-derived CDR1 and CDR2 are MGHRA and YSYEKL. V was trimmed by 1 base and J by 7 bases, leaving 8 bases between them. For the CDR3, the DNA is TGCGCCAGCAGCCAAGCAGGGGAGAATGAGCAGTTCTTC. Encoded protein: CASSQAGENEQFF.

This clone showed up just a few times. V usage is TRBV27 and J usage is TRBJ1-3; D unclear. Germline-derived CDR1 and CDR2 are MNHEY and SMNVEV (reference sequence). V lost 4 bases and J 4 bases, leaving 8 bases between the germline ends. This CDR3 is 13 amino acids long. The CDR3 protein is CASSSGRGNTIYF. The CDR3 coding sequence is TGTGCCAGCAGTTCTGGGCGAGGAAACACCATATATTTT.

This clone turned up a few times. The J gene is TRBJ2-2, the V gene TRBV6-5; 7 nucleotides line up with TRBD1. J gave up 5 bases and V 6 bases, and 9 bases lay outside the gene matches. This CDR3 has 15 residues. CDR1 MNHEY and CDR2 SVGAGI come from the germline V gene. The CDR3 loop is CASSRDRARTGELFF. The DNA of the CDR3 is TGTGCCAGCAGCCGTGACAGGGCGAGGACCGGGGAGCTGTTTTTT.

The chain links TRBV4-1 to TRBJ2-3; TRBD2 matches at 11 bases. V shed 6 bases, J shed 3 bases, and the junction held 5 bases outside the gene matches. Germline-derived CDR1 and CDR2 are MGHRA and YSYEKL. CDR3 length: 15 amino acids. The CDR3, as DNA: TGCGCCAGCAGTATACTAGCGGGGGCTACAGATACGCAGTATTTT. Translation gives CASSILAGATDTQYF.

This clone has just a few counts. CDR3 nucleotides: TGCGCCAGCAGCTCACGGGACAGGAGCACAGATACGCAGTATTTT. It encodes CASSSRDRSTDTQYF. J is TRBJ2-3 and V is TRBV5-1; TRBD1 matches 8 bases. The CDR3 has 15 amino acids. J was trimmed by 0 bases and V by 3 bases; bases with no gene match: 3. Germline CDR1 SGHRS, CDR2 YFSETQ.

There are a few counts of this clone. The chain employs TRBV27 and TRBJ2-3, with D possibly TRBD2 on 7 matching bases. V was shortened by 7 bases and J by 2 bases, with 13 bases between the two germline ends. The CDR3 loop spans 14 amino acids. Germline V lookup: CDR1 MNHEY, CDR2 SMNVEV (reference sequence). CDR3 loop: CASNGAGATDTQYF. The CDR3 DNA reads TGTGCCAGCAATGGGGCGGGGGCCACAGATACGCAGTATTTT.

This clone appeared a few times. The chain is built from TRBV19 and TRBJ1-6; D not resolved. The germline V gene encodes CDR1 LNHDA and CDR2 SQIVND (reference sequence). V shed 3 bases and J shed 8 bases, with 8 bases lying between them. CDR3 length equals 13 residues. CDR3 region: CASSMVGDSPLHF. The CDR3 coding sequence is TGTGCCAGTAGTATGGTCGGGGATTCACCCCTCCACTTT.

Only a few counts were recorded for this clone. The chain links TRBV28 to TRBJ1-5, with D perhaps matching TRBD1 (5 bases). CDR3 length: 17 residues. CDR1 and CDR2 (germline): MDHEN, SYDVKM. V was trimmed by 3 bases and J by 3 bases, leaving 18 bases between them. CDR3 coding DNA: TGTGCCAGCAGTTTCGCGCAGGGAGGTCACCTCAATCAGCCCCAGCATTTT. Amino acids: CASSFAQGGHLNQPQHF.

The sample holds a few counts of this clone. The chain joins TRBV2 to TRBJ1-1; 7 nucleotides align to TRBD1. The CDR3 extends over 12 amino acids. V lost 1 base to trimming and J lost 10 bases; unmatched junction nucleotides: 3. CDR1 is SNHLY, CDR2 FYNNEI, per germline. The CDR3 bases are TGTGCCAGCAGTGAAGGCAGGGGGAGAGCTTTCTTT. Translated, it gives CASSEGRGRAFF.

This chain joins TRBV4-3 and TRBJ2-2; the D is unclear. Germline V CDR1 and CDR2: LGHNA, YSLEER. The CDR3 consists of 15 residues. Deletions cut 0 bases from V and 4 bases from J, with 9 bases between. The CDR3 sequence is CASSQDLTGTGELFF. In DNA form, the CDR3 reads TGCGCCAGCAGCCAAGACCTCACCGGCACCGGGGAGCTGTTTTTT.

This clone has just a few counts. The chain couples TRBV7-2 to TRBJ2-7; D uncertain. This CDR3 is 13 amino acids long. Trimming cost V 4 bases and J 5 bases, with 12 bases left between them. The germline gives CDR1 SGHTA, CDR2 FQGNSA. CDR3 sequence reads: CASSSRNDNEQYF. CDR3 coding DNA: TGTGCCAGCAGCTCCCGAAATGACAACGAGCAGTACTTC.

The V gene is TRBV2, the J gene TRBJ1-4; TRBD1 is a possible D gene (6 bases). The germline gives CDR1 SNHLY, CDR2 FYNNEI. The V gene lost 7 bases and the J gene lost 7 bases, with 16 bases spanning the gap. The CDR3 is 14 amino acids. CDR3 DNA sequence: TGTGCCAGCAAGACCGGGGGGCGAGGTGAAAAACTGTTTTTT. It yields the protein CASKTGGRGEKLFF.

The rearrangement uses TRBV7-6 and TRBJ2-7; 7 nucleotides align to TRBD2. CDR1 SGHVS and CDR2 FNYEAQ come from the germline V gene. The V and J ends lost 5 bases and 2 bases, in that order; junction bases with no gene match: 3. The CDR3 totals 13 residues. CDR3 DNA: TGTGCCAGCAGCAGCGGGGCTCCCTACGAGCAGTACTTC. This gives the protein CASSSGAPYEQYF.

To note about this clone: This specimen includes other DNA sequences encoding the same CDR3. J is TRBJ2-3 and V is TRBV5-4, with 7 bases aligning to TRBD1. This CDR3 is built from 15 residues. Germline trimming cut 4 bases from V and 3 bases from J; bases unmatched to any gene: 8. CDR1 SGHNT and CDR2 YYREEE come from the germline V gene (reference sequence). The CDR3: CASSRPGTVTDTQYF. The CDR3 nucleotides are TGTGCCAGCAGCCGTCCCGGGACAGTTACAGATACGCAGTATTTT.

The rearrangement uses TRBV6-5 and TRBJ2-7, with no clear D. V gave up 6 bases and J gave up 5 bases, with 20 bases separating them. The CDR3 contains 15 residues. The germline V gene encodes CDR1 MNHEY and CDR2 SVGAGI. This CDR3 is CASRLPGPFSNEQYF. The DNA of the CDR3 is TGTGCCAGCAGATTGCCAGGCCCGTTCTCTAACGAGCAGTACTTC.

The chain is built from TRBV15 and TRBJ2-2, with D possibly TRBD2 on 6 matching bases. Between the trimmed V and J ends, which lost 2 bases and 4 bases, there was a span of 11 bases. CDR1 and CDR2 (germline): LNHNV, YYDKDF (reference sequence). The CDR3 sequence is 15 residues long. The CDR3 sequence: CATSRSTRLTGELFF. The DNA for the CDR3 is TGTGCCACCAGCAGATCGACTAGGCTCACCGGGGAGCTGTTTTTT.

The chain joins TRBV5-1 to TRBJ1-1, with 7 bases that match TRBD1. The germline V gene has CDR1 SGHRS and CDR2 YFSETQ. This CDR3 spans 13 amino acids. With V trimmed by 4 bases and J by 6 bases, 6 bases remained unmatched. CDR3 nucleotides: TGCGCCAGCAGCCCGACCGGGACAGCTGAAGCTTTCTTT. This gives the protein CASSPTGTAEAFF.

This clone was seen a handful of times. This chain joins TRBV28 and TRBJ1-2, with D tentatively TRBD1 (6 bases). V lost 10 bases and J 0 bases, leaving 9 bases between the germline ends. The CDR3 is made up of 12 amino acids. CDR1 MDHEN and CDR2 SYDVKM come from the germline V gene. CDR3 loop: CAIPGANYGYTF. CDR3 sequence (DNA): TGTGCCATCCCAGGGGCTAACTATGGCTACACCTTC.

This clone was counted only a few times. The chain is built from TRBV6-5 and TRBJ2-1; D remains unclear. CDR3 size: 12 residues. CDR1 is MNHEY, CDR2 SVGAGI, per germline. The V end was cut by 7 bases, the J end by 5 bases, with 9 bases between. The CDR3 region has the DNA TGTGCCAGCAACCACCCGGACAATGAGCAGTTCTTC. Translation gives CASNHPDNEQFF.